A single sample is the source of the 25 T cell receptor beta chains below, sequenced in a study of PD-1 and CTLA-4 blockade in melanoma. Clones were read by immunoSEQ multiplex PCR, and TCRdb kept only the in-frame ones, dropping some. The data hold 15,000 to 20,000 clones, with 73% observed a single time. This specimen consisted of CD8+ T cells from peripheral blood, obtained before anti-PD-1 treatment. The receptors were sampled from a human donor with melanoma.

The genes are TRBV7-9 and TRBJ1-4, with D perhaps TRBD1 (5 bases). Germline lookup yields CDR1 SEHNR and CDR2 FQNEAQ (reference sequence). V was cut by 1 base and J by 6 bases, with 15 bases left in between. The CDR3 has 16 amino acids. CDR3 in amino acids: CASSLGSTEGHEKLFF. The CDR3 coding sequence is TGTGCCAGCAGCTTAGGGTCGACAGAGGGCCATGAAAAACTGTTTTTT.

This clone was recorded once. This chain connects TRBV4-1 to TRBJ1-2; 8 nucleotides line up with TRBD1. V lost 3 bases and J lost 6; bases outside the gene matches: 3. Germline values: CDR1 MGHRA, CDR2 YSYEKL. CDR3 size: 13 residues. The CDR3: CASSHQGAHGYTF. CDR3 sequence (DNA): TGCGCCAGCAGCCATCAGGGGGCCCATGGCTACACCTTC.

CDR3 protein: CASSLPNYEQYF. The CDR3 DNA reads TGTGCCAGCAGTTTACCTAACTACGAGCAGTACTTC. The chain joins TRBV12-3 or TRBV12-4 to TRBJ2-7; D call uncertain. The CDR3 loop spans 12 amino acids. The ends were cut back, 2 bases at V and 3 bases at J, with 5 bases in the middle.

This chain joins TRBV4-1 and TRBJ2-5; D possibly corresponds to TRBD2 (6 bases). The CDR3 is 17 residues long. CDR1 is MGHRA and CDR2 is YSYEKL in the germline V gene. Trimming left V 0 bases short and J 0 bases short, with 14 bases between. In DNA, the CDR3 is TGCGCCAGCAGCCAAGAGCGGAGGGAGCTGTACCAAGAGACCCAGTACTTC. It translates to CASSQERRELYQETQYF.

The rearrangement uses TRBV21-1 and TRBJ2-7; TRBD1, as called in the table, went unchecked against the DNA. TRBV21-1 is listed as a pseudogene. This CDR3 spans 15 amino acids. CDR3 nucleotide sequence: TGTGCCAGCAGCCCGGGGGGACAGGGGATTTACGAGCAGTACTTC. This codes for CASSPGGQGIYEQYF.

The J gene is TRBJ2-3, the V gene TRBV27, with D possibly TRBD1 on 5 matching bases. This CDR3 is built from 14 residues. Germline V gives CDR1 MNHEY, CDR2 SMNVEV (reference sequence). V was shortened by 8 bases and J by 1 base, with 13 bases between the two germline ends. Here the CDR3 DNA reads TGTGCCAGCGTACCTGTAGGGGGCACAGATACGCAGTATTTT. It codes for CASVPVGGTDTQYF.

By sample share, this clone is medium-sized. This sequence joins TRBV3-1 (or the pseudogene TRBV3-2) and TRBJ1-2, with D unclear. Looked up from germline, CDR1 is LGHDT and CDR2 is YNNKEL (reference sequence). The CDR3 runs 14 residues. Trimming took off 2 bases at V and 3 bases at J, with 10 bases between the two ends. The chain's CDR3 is CASSQSNSYYGYTF. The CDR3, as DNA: TGTGCCAGCAGCCAAAGCAACAGCTACTATGGCTACACCTTC.

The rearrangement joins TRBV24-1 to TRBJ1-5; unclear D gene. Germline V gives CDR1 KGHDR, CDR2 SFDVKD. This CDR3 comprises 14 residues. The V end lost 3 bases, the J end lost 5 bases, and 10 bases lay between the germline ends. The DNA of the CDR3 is TGTGCCACCAGTGATACATACGGGGATCAGCCCCAGCATTTT. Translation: CATSDTYGDQPQHF.

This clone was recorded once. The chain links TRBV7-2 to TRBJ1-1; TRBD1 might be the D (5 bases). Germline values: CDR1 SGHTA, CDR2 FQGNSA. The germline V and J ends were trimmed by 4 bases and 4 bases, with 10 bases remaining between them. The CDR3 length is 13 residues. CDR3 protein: CASSWGAVTEAFF. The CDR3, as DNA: TGTGCCAGCAGCTGGGGCGCGGTCACTGAAGCTTTCTTT.

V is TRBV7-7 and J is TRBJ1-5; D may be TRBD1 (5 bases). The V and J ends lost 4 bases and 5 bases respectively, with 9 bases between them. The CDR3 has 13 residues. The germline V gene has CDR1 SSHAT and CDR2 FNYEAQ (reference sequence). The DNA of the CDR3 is TGTGCCAGCAGCTCGGCGACAGATCAGCCCCAGCATTTT. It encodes CASSSATDQPQHF.

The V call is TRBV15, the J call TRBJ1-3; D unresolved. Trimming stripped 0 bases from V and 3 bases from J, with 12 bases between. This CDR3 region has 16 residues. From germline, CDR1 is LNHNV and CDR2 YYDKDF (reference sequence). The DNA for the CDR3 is TGTGCCACCAGCAGAGATAGGCTTTCGGGTGGAAACACCATATATTTT. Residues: CATSRDRLSGGNTIYF. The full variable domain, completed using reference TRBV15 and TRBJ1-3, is DAMVIQNPRYQVTQFGKPVTLSCSQTLNHNVMYWYQQKSSQAPKLLFHYYDKDFNNEADTPDNFQSRRPNTSFCFLDIRSPGLGDTAMYLCATSRDRLSGGNTIYFGEGSWLTVV.

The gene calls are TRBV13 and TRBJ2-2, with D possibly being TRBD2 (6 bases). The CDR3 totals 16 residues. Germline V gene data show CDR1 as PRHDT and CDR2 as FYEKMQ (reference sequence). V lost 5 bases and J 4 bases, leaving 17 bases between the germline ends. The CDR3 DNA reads TGTGCCAGCAGCCAACGGGGGTTCGATGGCACCGGGGAGCTGTTTTTT. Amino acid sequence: CASSQRGFDGTGELFF.

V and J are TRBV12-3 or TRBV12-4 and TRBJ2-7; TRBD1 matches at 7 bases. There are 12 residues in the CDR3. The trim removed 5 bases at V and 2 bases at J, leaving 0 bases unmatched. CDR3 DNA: TGTGCCAGCAGTGGGACAGCCTACGAGCAGTACTTC. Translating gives CASSGTAYEQYF.

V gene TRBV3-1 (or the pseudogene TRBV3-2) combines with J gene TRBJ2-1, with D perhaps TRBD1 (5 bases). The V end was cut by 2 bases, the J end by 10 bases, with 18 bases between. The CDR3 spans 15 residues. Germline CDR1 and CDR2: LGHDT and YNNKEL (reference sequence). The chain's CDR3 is CASSQNPADRQEQFF. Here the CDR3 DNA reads TGTGCCAGCAGCCAAAATCCCGCTGATAGACAGGAGCAGTTCTTC.

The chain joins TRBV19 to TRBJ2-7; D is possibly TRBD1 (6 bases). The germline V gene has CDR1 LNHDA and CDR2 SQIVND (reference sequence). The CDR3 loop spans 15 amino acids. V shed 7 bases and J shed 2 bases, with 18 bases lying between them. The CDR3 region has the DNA TGTGCCAGTACCCCCGCACAGGGCCCTACCTACGAGCAGTACTTC. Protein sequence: CASTPAQGPTYEQYF.

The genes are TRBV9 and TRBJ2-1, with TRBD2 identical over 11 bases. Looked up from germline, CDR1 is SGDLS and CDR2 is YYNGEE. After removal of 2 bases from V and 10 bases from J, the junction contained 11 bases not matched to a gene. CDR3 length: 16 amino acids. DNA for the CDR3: TGTGCCAGCAGCGTCTTTTTGACTAGCGGGGTCTGGGAGCAGTTCTTC. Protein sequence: CASSVFLTSGVWEQFF.

In DNA, the CDR3 is TGTGCCAGCAGCTCGCTCCGGGACGGACCGCACAATGAGCAGTTCTTC. Its translation: CASSSLRDGPHNEQFF. This chain uses TRBV7-9 with TRBJ2-1; D tentatively reads TRBD1 or TRBD2 (5 bases each). The CDR3 length is 16 residues. Germline loops: CDR1 SEHNR, CDR2 FQNEAQ (reference sequence). Trimming pared 4 bases from V and 5 bases from J, leaving 18 bases between. The entire variable domain, with the rest obtained from reference TRBV7-9 and TRBJ2-1, is as follows: DTGVSQNPRHKITKRGQNVTFRCDPISEHNRLYWYRQTLGQGPEFLTYFQNEAQLEKSRLLSDRFSAERPKGSFSTLEIQRTEQGDSAMYLCASSSLRDGPHNEQFFGPGTRLTVL.

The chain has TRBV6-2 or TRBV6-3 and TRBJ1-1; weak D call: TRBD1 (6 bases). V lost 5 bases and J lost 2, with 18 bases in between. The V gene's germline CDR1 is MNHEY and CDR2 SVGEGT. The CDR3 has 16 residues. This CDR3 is CASSVGTKLLNTEAFF. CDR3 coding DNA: TGTGCCAGCAGTGTTGGGACAAAACTCCTCAACACTGAAGCTTTCTTT.

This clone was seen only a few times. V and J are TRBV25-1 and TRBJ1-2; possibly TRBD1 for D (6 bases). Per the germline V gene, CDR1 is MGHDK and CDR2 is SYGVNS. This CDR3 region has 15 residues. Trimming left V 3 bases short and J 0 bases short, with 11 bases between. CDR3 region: CASSEVEGANYGYTF. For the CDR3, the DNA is TGTGCCAGCAGTGAGGTCGAGGGGGCTAACTATGGCTACACCTTC.

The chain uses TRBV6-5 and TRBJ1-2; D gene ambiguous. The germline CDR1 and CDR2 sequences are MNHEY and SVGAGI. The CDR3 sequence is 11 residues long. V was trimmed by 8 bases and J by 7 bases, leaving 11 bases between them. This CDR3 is CASDFDGGYTF. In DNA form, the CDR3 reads TGTGCCAGCGATTTTGACGGTGGCTACACCTTC.

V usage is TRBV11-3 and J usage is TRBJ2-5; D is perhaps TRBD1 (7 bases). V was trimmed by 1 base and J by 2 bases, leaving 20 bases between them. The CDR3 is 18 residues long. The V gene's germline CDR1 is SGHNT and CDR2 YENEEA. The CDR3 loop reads CASSLGSGGWLQQETQYF. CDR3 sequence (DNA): TGTGCCAGCAGCTTAGGGTCAGGGGGGTGGTTGCAACAAGAGACCCAGTACTTC.

In DNA, the CDR3 is TGCAGCGTGGGGACTAGCGGGGTCTACGAGCAGTACTTC. This gives the protein CSVGTSGVYEQYF. The V call is TRBV29-1, the J call TRBJ2-7; 13 nucleotides match TRBD2. Germline V gene data show CDR1 as SQVTM and CDR2 as ANQGSEA. The CDR3 extends over 13 amino acids. The trim removed 6 bases at V and 3 bases at J, leaving 2 bases unmatched.

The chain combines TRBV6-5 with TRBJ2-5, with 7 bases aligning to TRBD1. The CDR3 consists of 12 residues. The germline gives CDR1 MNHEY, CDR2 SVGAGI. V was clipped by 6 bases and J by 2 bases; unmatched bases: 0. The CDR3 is CASRDRQETQYF. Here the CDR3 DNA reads TGTGCCAGCAGGGACAGGCAAGAGACCCAGTACTTC.

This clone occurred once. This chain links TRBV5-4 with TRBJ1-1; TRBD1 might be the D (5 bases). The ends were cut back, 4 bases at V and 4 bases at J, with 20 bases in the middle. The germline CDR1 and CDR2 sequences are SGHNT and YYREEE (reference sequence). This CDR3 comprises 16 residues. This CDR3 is CASSRPGQIRGTEAFF. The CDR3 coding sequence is TGTGCCAGCAGCCGGCCTGGACAAATCAGAGGCACTGAAGCTTTCTTT.

CDR3 nucleotides: TGCGCCAGCAGCCAGGTCCATGGTAACTACGAGCAGTACTTC. It is translated as CASSQVHGNYEQYF. The chain uses TRBV4-1 and TRBJ2-7; D call uncertain. The CDR3 loop spans 14 amino acids. The ends were cut back, 3 bases at V and 3 bases at J, with 12 bases in the middle. The germline gives CDR1 MGHRA, CDR2 YSYEKL.